This T cell receptor beta chain is from a study of beta chain features in type 1 diabetes. General study points: All four CD4+ subsets of Type 1 diabetes patients contained TCRB CDR3s that were moderately but significantly shorter.

Since all of the isolated RNA was reverse transcribed, expressed TCRB transcripts were what got sequenced. Repertoires were generated with immunoSEQ multiplex PCR, while TCRdb's copy carries only in-frame clones and drops some. The sample consists of about 650,000 clones, under 15% of them appearing once. V shed 7 bases and J 2 bases; nucleotides not matched to a gene: 5. CDR3 length: 13 amino acids. Germline V lookup: CDR1 MNHNY, CDR2 SVGAGI (reference sequence). As for this clone: What it recognizes is unknown. Within the sample, other DNA sequences also encode this same CDR3.

Sequenced sample: naive CD4+ T cells from blood. The V gene is TRBV6-6, the J gene TRBJ2-7; TRBD1 matches 7 bases. The receptor's source is a man aged 25 to 40 with type 1 diabetes. CDR3 nucleotides: TGTGCCAGCACCAGGGACAGTCCCTACGAGCAGTACTTC. The encoded protein is CASTRDSPYEQYF.